This T cell receptor (beta chain) was documented in a study of blood T cell repertoires in COVID-19. Study summary: COVID-19 samples from acute and convalescent phases originated in the United States, Italy and Spain.

This CDR3 spans 12 amino acids. In germline, CDR1 is SGHTA, CDR2 FQGTGA. V was shortened by 4 bases and J by 8 bases, with 10 bases between the two germline ends. Sequencing was performed with immunoSEQ multiplex PCR; in TCRdb, only in-frame clones are kept and a portion is missing. Of about 180,000 clones in the sample, about 80% were seen once. The rearrangement links TRBV7-3 to TRBJ2-3, with TRBD2 as a possible D gene (5 bases). Source material: peripheral blood. The receptor was derived from a human donor in a cohort sampled during active COVID-19. Here the CDR3 reads CASSSSRGTQYF. The CDR3 DNA follows: TGTGCCAGCAGCTCCTCCCGGGGTACGCAGTATTTT.